These 11 T cell receptor beta chains were all obtained from the same sample, sequenced in a study of CD8+ T cells in alopecia areata (dated by TCRdb to 2016 to 2019). The treatment or condition label, read with the paper, signifies: oral pan-JAK inhibitor, 5-10 mg twice daily. Lesional scalp punch biopsies and peripheral blood were obtained from alopecia areata patients. The library was prepared using the immunoSEQ multiplex PCR assay. For TCR sequencing, RNA was extracted from every sample and reverse transcribed into cDNA to serve as template. Not all clones reach the TCRdb copy of this immuneACCESS table, which keeps in-frame sequences only. Checked studies attribute under half of the gap to unresolved V genes and leave the rest unexplained. The sample includes 4,400 or so clones, with 60% observed a single time. The ten most abundant clones make up about 9.9% of the sample. The starting material was skin, obtained at roughly week 36, from a patient treated with tofacitinib. The receptors were gathered from a human donor with alopecia areata.

The V gene is TRBV5-6, the J gene TRBJ2-5; TRBD1 matches 10 bases. The CDR3 loop spans 14 amino acids. Per germline, CDR1 SGHDT and CDR2 YYEEEE. J was trimmed by 5 bases and V by 4 bases; bases with no gene match: 5. CDR3: CASSPGQGWETQYF. For the CDR3, the DNA is TGTGCCAGCAGCCCGGGACAGGGGTGGGAGACCCAGTACTTC.

This clone occurred once. The CDR3 protein is CASSLTWNTGELFF. CDR3 coding DNA: TGTGCCAGCAGCCTCACATGGAACACCGGGGAGCTGTTTTTT. The rearrangement uses TRBV5-4 and TRBJ2-2; D unresolved. This CDR3 has 14 amino acids. Trimming removed 4 bases at V and 1 base at J, with 8 bases between. Looked up from germline, CDR1 is SGHNT and CDR2 is YYREEE (reference sequence).

The chain recombines TRBV4-3 with TRBJ1-2, with D possibly matching TRBD1 (5 bases). The V gene lost 2 bases and the J gene lost 4 bases, with 32 bases spanning the gap. The CDR3 is made up of 21 amino acids. Germline V lookup: CDR1 LGHNA, CDR2 YSLEER. CDR3 nucleotide sequence: TGCGCCAGCAGCCAATTTGCCCGCCGAGGACAACCAATGGAATCGGTCTATGGCTACACCTTC. This sequence encodes CASSQFARRGQPMESVYGYTF.

This rearrangement joins TRBV11-3 to TRBJ2-1; 8 bases agree with TRBD1. The CDR3 is made up of 16 amino acids. Trimming removed 4 bases from V and 10 bases from J; junction bases left unmatched: 15. CDR1 SGHNT and CDR2 YENEEA come from the germline V gene. The CDR3 protein is CASSSDRGGLFGEQFF. The DNA of the CDR3 is TGTGCCAGCAGCTCCGACAGGGGCGGCCTTTTCGGAGAGCAGTTCTTC. The full variable domain, its missing parts supplied by reference TRBV11-3 and TRBJ2-1, is EAGVVQSPRYKIIEKKQPVAFWCNPISGHNTLYWYLQNLGQGPELLIRYENEEAVDDSQLPKDRFSAERLKGVDSTLKIQPAELGDSAVYLCASSSDRGGLFGEQFFGPGTRLTVL.

V usage is TRBV11-2 and J usage is TRBJ2-3; D gene uncertain. In germline, CDR1 is SGHAT, CDR2 FQNNGV. The CDR3 is 15 residues long. The V gene lost 0 bases and the J gene lost 0 bases, with 7 bases spanning the gap. The CDR3 sequence is CASSLDRWSTDTQYF. CDR3 in DNA: TGTGCCAGCAGCTTAGATCGGTGGAGCACAGATACGCAGTATTTT.

This chain joins TRBV5-1 and TRBJ2-3, with D possibly matching TRBD2 (5 bases). The CDR3 is made up of 16 amino acids. V lost 4 bases and J lost 2, with 17 bases in between. Germline V gene sequence: CDR1 SGHRS, CDR2 YFSETQ. CDR3 nucleotide sequence: TGCGCCAGCAGCCATGGAGGCTCACCCTCCACAGATACGCAGTATTTT. Its translation: CASSHGGSPSTDTQYF.

The chain uses TRBV5-4 and TRBJ1-4; no clear D gene. V was clipped by 0 bases and J by 0 bases, with 12 bases between them. Germline assignment: CDR1 SGHNT and CDR2 YYREEE (reference sequence). CDR3 size: 17 residues. CDR3 sequence: CASSLVPADSTNEKLFF. The CDR3, as DNA: TGTGCCAGCAGCTTGGTTCCGGCGGATTCAACTAATGAAAAACTGTTTTTT.

CDR3 nucleotides: TGTGCCAGCTCACCCGCCGGGCAAAACAATTCACCCCTCCACTTT. Translated: CASSPAGQNNSPLHF. The chain uses TRBV18 and TRBJ1-6; D call uncertain. Germline CDR1 and CDR2: KGHSH and LQKENI. This CDR3 has 15 residues. V was cut by 3 bases and J by 7 bases, with 13 bases left in between.

The chain employs TRBV5-6 and TRBJ2-3; 10 bases are shared with TRBD1. Germline assignment: CDR1 SGHDT and CDR2 YYEEEE. The CDR3 is 14 amino acids. V lost 6 bases, J lost 3 bases, and 4 bases stayed unmatched. In DNA, the CDR3 is TGTGCCAGCACCCGGACAGGGGGTACAGATACGCAGTATTTT. Amino acid sequence: CASTRTGGTDTQYF.

The chain couples TRBV29-1 to TRBJ2-7; D possibly corresponds to TRBD2 (5 bases). Germline CDR1 is SQVTM and CDR2 is ANQGSEA. CDR3 size: 16 residues. V lost 4 bases and J 3 bases, leaving 22 bases between the germline ends. The CDR3 protein is CSVVVPQAGANYEQYF. CDR3 DNA sequence: TGCAGCGTTGTGGTCCCTCAGGCGGGCGCAAACTACGAGCAGTACTTC.

V and J are TRBV19 and TRBJ2-2; D is unclear. The CDR3 runs to 12 residues. Per the germline V gene, CDR1 is LNHDA and CDR2 is SQIVND (reference sequence). Trimming took 6 bases from V and 4 from J, leaving 6 bases between them. The CDR3: CASSLSTGELFF. CDR3 bases: TGTGCCAGTAGCCTTAGCACCGGGGAGCTGTTTTTT.